This entry lists 8 T cell receptor beta chains sequenced from one sample in a study of patients and donors after allogeneic stem cell transplantation. TCRdb redid the calling of the RT-PCR reads with MiXCR, one entry per CDR3 protein. Of about a million distinct CDR3 sequences in the sample, roughly 18% were seen once. The sample taken for sequencing was blood, either unsorted or a sorted T cell fraction (not recorded which). The receptor set was obtained from a human donor who was either an allogeneic HSCT recipient or a stem cell or donor lymphocyte infusion donor (not recorded which). It is not recorded whose cells these are; they may come from a transplant donor.

This clonotype occurred many times. J is TRBJ1-6 and V is TRBV12-3 or TRBV12-4; TRBD1 might be the D (5 bases). V lost 3 bases and J lost 5, with 8 bases in between. This CDR3 contains 14 residues. Here the CDR3 reads CASSFGGNNSPLHF. CDR3 nucleotides: TGTGCCAGCAGTTTTGGGGGAAATAATTCACCCCTCCACTTT.

The rearrangement links TRBV12-3 or TRBV12-4 to TRBJ2-1; D ambiguous. The germline V and J ends were trimmed by 7 bases and 5 bases, with 9 bases remaining between them. The CDR3 extends over 12 amino acids. The CDR3 nucleotides read TGTGCCAGCACCCTCTTCGACAATGAGCAGTTCTTC. Protein sequence: CASTLFDNEQFF.

This chain connects TRBV11-2 to TRBJ2-1, with no clear D. Trimming pared 0 bases from V and 12 bases from J, leaving 18 bases between. This CDR3 comprises 15 residues. CDR1 SGHAT and CDR2 FQNNGV come from the germline V gene. The CDR3 here is CASSLDFGVPEGQFF. CDR3 bases: TGTGCCAGCAGCTTAGATTTCGGAGTTCCGGAAGGGCAGTTCTTC.

This clonotype was detected ten times or more. The genes are TRBV3-1 and TRBJ1-5; 9 bases align to TRBD1. The CDR3 extends over 20 amino acids. From germline, CDR1 is LGHDT and CDR2 YNNKEL (reference sequence). The V segment lost 0 bases and the J segment 4 bases; nucleotides outside the gene matches: 16. CDR3: CASSQEGGTGKFQLNQPQHF. CDR3 in DNA: TGTGCCAGCAGCCAAGAAGGAGGGACAGGGAAATTCCAACTTAATCAGCCCCAGCATTTT. The full variable domain, completed using reference TRBV3-1 and TRBJ1-5, is DTAVSQTPKYLVTQMGNDKSIKCEQNLGHDTMYWYKQDSKKFLKIMFSYNNKELIINETVPNRFSPKSPDKAHLNLHINSLELGDSAVYFCASSQEGGTGKFQLNQPQHFGDGTRLSIL.

The chain employs TRBV20-1 and TRBJ1-2; D not resolved. The germline V and J ends were trimmed by 2 bases and 5 bases, with 9 bases remaining between them. There are 12 residues in the CDR3. The V gene's germline CDR1 is DFQATT and CDR2 SNEGSKA (reference sequence). CDR3 bases: TGCAGTGCTAGACAGTTTCCTTATGGCTACACCTTC. Protein: CSARQFPYGYTF.

The chain uses TRBV5-1 and TRBJ1-1; perhaps TRBD1 as D (6 bases). Per germline, CDR1 SGHRS and CDR2 YFSETQ. CDR3 length: 15 residues. The V end lost 1 base, the J end lost 4 bases, and 14 bases lay between the germline ends. The CDR3 sequence is CASSLSRGGGTEAFF. In DNA, the CDR3 is TGCGCCAGCAGCTTGAGTAGGGGGGGCGGCACTGAAGCTTTCTTT.

This clonotype was seen a handful of times. The gene calls are TRBV9 and TRBJ1-1; 12 bases are a match to TRBD1. This CDR3 spans 17 amino acids. The ends lost 3 bases at V and 5 bases at J; junction bases unmatched: 11. Germline V lookup: CDR1 SGDLS, CDR2 YYNGEE. The CDR3 bases are TGTGCCAGCAGCGGTACCGGGACAGGGGGCTTAAGAACTGAAGCTTTCTTT. Its protein product is CASSGTGTGGLRTEAFF.

This clonotype has only a few counts. The genes are TRBV11-2 and TRBJ2-5; 9 nucleotides line up with TRBD2. The CDR3 has 15 amino acids. J was trimmed by 5 bases and V by 0 bases; bases with no gene match: 4. CDR1 and CDR2 (germline): SGHAT, FQNNGV. The CDR3 DNA sequence: TGTGCCAGCAGCTTAGATGGGACTAGCCTCGAGACCCAGTACTTC. It is translated as CASSLDGTSLETQYF. The full variable domain, in which reference TRBV11-2 and TRBJ2-5 provide the parts outside the CDR3, is EAGVAQSPRYKIIEKRQSVAFWCNPISGHATLYWYQQILGQGPKLLIQFQNNGVVDDSQLPKDRFSAERLKGVDSTLKIQPAKLEDSAVYLCASSLDGTSLETQYFGPGTRLLVL.